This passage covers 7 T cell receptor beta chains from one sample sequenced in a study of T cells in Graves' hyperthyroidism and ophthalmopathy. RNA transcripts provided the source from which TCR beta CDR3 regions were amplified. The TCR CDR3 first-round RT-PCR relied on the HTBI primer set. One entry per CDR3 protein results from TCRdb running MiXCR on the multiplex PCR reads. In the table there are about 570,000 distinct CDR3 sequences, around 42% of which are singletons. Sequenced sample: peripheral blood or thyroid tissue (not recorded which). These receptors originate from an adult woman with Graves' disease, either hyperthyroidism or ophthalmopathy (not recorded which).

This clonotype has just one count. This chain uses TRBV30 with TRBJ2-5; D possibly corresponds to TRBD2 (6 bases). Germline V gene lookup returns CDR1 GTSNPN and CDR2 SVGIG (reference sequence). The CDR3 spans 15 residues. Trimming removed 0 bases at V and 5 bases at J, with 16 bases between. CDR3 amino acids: CAWSVGTRERETQYF. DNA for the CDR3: TGTGCCTGGAGTGTAGGGACCCGGGAGAGGGAGACCCAGTACTTC.

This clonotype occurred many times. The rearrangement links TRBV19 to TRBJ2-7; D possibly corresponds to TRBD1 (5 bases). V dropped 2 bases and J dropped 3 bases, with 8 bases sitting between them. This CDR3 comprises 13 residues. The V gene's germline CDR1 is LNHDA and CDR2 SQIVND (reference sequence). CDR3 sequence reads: CASSILDSYEQYF. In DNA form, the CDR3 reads TGTGCCAGTAGTATACTCGACAGCTACGAGCAGTACTTC.

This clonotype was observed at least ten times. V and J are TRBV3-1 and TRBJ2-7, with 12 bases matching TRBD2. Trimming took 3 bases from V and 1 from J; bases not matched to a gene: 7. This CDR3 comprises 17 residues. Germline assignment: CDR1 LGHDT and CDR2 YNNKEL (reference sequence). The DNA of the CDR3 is TGTGCCAGCAGCCAGTTCTTGCTAGCGGGAGGGTCCTACGAGCAGTACTTC. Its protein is CASSQFLLAGGSYEQYF.

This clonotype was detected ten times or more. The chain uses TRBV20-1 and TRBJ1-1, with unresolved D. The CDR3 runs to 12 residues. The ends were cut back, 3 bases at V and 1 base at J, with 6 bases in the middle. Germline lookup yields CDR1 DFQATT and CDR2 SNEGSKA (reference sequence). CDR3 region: CSASRPNTEAFF. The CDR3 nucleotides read TGCAGTGCTAGTCGCCCGAACACTGAAGCTTTCTTT.

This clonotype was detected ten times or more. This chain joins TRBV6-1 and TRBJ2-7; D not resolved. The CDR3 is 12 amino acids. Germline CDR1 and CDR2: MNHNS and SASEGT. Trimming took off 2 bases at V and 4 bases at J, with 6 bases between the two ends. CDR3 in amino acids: CASSEIGYEQYF. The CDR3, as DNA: TGTGCCAGCAGTGAAATCGGTTACGAGCAGTACTTC.

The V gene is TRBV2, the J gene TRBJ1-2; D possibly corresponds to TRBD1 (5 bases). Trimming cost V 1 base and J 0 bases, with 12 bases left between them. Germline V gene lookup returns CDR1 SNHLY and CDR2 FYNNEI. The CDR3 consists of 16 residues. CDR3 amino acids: CASSEGDRRTNYGYTF. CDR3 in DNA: TGTGCCAGCAGTGAAGGGGACCGAAGAACTAACTATGGCTACACCTTC. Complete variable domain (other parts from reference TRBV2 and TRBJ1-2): EPEVTQTPSHQVTQMGQEVILRCVPISNHLYFYWYRQILGQKVEFLVSFYNNEISEKSEIFDDQFSVERPDGSNFTLKIRSTKLEDSAMYFCASSEGDRRTNYGYTFGSGTRLTVV.

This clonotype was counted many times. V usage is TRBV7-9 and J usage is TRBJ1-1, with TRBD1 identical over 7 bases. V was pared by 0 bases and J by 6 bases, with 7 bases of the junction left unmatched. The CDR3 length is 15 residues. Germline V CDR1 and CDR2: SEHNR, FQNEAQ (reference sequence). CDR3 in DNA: TGTGCCAGCAGCTTAGCGGCAGGGGGTAAAGCTGAAGCTTTCTTT. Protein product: CASSLAAGGKAEAFF.